The 4 T cell receptor beta chains below all came from one sample that was sequenced in a study of blood T cells in healthy people across ages. Using a J-beta primer mix together with a sample-barcoded 5' primer, a second PCR was run for about 7 to 12 cycles. TCRdb reanalysed the 5' RACE reads using MiXCR and keeps one entry per CDR3 protein. The data hold over 950,000 distinct CDR3 sequences, with just over 50% observed a single time. The sequencing input was blood. The receptors were sampled from a woman between 55 and 75 years old in good health.

The rearrangement uses TRBV27 and TRBJ2-3; D uncertain. Deletions cut 0 bases from V and 1 base from J, with 8 bases between. CDR3 length: 15 amino acids. Per the germline V gene, CDR1 is MNHEY and CDR2 is SMNVEV (reference sequence). The CDR3 nucleotides are TGTGCCAGCAGTTTATCTCAGGACCGCACAGATACGCAGTATTTT. Protein product: CASSLSQDRTDTQYF.

The V call is TRBV5-1, the J call TRBJ2-7; possible D gene TRBD2, 6 bases. V lost 0 bases, J lost 2 bases, and 12 bases lay in between. The CDR3 totals 15 residues. Germline values: CDR1 SGHRS, CDR2 YFSETQ. The CDR3 bases are TGCGCCAGCAGCTTGGATGTCAGCGGGCCCTACGAGCAGTACTTC. It specifies CASSLDVSGPYEQYF.

The chain employs TRBV11-2 and TRBJ2-3; tentatively, D is TRBD2 (5 bases). In germline, CDR1 is SGHAT, CDR2 FQNNGV. CDR3 length: 18 residues. V shed 4 bases and J shed 0 bases, with 20 bases lying between them. CDR3 protein: CASSSRRGVPRSTDTQYF. CDR3 bases: TGTGCCAGCAGCTCCCGCCGGGGTGTTCCCCGCAGCACAGATACGCAGTATTTT.

The chain is built from TRBV7-9 and TRBJ2-3; a weak D match, TRBD2 (7 bases). The CDR3 length is 17 residues. CDR1 is SEHNR, CDR2 FQNEAQ, per germline (reference sequence). The V gene lost 4 bases and the J gene lost 2 bases, with 19 bases spanning the gap. The CDR3 region is CASSYPRGSGITDTQYF. As DNA, the CDR3 is TGTGCCAGCAGCTACCCCAGGGGCAGCGGGATCACAGATACGCAGTATTTT.